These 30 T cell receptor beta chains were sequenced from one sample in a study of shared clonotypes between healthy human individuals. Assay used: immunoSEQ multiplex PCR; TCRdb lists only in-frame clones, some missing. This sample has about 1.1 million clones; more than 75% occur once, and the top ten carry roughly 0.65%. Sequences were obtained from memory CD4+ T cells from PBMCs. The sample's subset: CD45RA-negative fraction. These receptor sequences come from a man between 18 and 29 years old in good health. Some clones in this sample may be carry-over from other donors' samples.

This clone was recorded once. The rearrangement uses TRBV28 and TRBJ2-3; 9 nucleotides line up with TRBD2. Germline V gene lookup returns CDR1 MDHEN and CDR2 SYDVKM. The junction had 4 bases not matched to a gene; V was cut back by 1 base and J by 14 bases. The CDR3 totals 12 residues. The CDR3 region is CASSLSREGLYF. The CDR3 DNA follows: TGTGCCAGCAGTTTATCGCGGGAGGGCTTGTATTTT. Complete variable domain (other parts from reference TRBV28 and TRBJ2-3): DVKVTQSSRYLVKRTGEKVFLECVQDMDHENMFWYRQDPGLGLRLIYFSYDVKMKEKGDIPEGYSVSREKKERFSLILESASTNQTSMYLCASSLSREGLYFGPGTRLTVL.

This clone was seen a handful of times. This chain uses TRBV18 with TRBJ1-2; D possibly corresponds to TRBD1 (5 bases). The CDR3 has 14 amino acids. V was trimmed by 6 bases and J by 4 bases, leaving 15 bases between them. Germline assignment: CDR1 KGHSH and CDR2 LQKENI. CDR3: CASSVLEGPYGYTF. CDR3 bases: TGTGCCAGCTCCGTCTTAGAGGGGCCCTATGGCTACACCTTC.

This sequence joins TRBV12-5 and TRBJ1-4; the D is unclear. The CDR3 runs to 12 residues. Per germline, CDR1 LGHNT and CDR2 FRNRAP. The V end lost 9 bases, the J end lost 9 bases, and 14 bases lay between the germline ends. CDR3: CASPLVGKKLFF. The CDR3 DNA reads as TGTGCTAGCCCCCTAGTGGGGAAAAAACTGTTTTTT.

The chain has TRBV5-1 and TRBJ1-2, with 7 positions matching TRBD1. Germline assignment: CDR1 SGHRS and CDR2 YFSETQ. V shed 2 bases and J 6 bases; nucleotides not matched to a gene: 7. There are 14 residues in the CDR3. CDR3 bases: TGCGCCAGCAGCTTACTGACAGGGTATGATGGCTACACCTTC. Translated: CASSLLTGYDGYTF.

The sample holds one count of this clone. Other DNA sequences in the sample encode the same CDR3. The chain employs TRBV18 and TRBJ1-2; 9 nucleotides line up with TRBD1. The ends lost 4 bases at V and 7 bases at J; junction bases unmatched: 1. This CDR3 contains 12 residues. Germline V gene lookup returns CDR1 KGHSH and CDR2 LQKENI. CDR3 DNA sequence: TGTGCCAGCTCACAACAGGGGGCTGGCTACACCTTC. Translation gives CASSQQGAGYTF.

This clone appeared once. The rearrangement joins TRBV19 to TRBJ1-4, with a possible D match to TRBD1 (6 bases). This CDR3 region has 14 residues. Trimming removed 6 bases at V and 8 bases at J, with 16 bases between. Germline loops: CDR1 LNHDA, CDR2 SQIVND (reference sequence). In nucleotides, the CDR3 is TGTGCCAGTAGCGTCGGACAGTGGGAGGAAAAACTGTTTTTT. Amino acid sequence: CASSVGQWEEKLFF.

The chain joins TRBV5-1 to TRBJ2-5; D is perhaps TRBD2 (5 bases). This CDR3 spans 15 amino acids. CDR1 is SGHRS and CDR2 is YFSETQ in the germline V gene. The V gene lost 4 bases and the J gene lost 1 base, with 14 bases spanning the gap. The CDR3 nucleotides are TGCGCCAGCAGCGCCTCCCCGGGGATCCAAGAGACCCAGTACTTC. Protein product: CASSASPGIQETQYF.

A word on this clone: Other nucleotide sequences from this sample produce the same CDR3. CDR3 in amino acids: CASSLTGGRETQYF. DNA of the CDR3: TGCGCCAGCAGCTTGACAGGGGGCCGGGAGACCCAGTACTTC. This chain connects TRBV5-1 to TRBJ2-5; 9 positions match TRBD1. Germline V gene data show CDR1 as SGHRS and CDR2 as YFSETQ. J gave up 5 bases and V 1 base, and 3 bases lay outside the gene matches. The CDR3 totals 14 residues.

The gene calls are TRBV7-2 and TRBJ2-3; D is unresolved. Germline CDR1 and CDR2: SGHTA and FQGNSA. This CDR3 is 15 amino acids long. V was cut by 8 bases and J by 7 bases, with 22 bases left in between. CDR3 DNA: TGTGCCAGCTCGATTGGGCTATCCTCCCGTAATACGCAGTATTTT. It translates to CASSIGLSSRNTQYF.

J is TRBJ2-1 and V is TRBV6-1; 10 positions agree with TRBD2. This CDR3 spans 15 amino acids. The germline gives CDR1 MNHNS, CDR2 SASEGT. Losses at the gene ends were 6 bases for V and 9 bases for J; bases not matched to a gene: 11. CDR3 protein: CASRAFSGRGGEQFF. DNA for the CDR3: TGTGCCAGCAGGGCCTTCAGCGGGAGGGGTGGTGAGCAGTTCTTC.

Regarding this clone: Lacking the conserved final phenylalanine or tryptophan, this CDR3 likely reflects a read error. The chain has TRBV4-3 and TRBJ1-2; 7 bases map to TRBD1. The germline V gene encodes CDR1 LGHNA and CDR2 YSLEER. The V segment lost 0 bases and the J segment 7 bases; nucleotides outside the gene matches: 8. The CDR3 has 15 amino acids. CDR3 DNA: TGCGCCAGCAGCCAAGAAACAGGGGACTGGGGTGGCTACACCCTC. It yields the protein CASSQETGDWGGYTL.

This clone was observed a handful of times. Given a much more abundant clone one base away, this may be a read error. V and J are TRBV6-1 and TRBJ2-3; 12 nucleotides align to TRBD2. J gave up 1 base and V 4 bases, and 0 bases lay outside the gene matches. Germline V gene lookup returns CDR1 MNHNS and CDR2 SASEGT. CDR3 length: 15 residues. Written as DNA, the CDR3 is TGTGCCAGCAGTGGACTAGCGGGAGGCACAGATACGCAGTATTTT. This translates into CASSGLAGGTDTQYF.

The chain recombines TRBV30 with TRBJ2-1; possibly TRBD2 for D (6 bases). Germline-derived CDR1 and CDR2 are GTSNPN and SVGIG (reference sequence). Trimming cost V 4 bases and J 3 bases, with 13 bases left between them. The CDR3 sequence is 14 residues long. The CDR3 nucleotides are TGTGCCTGGACGACGGGAGTTTACTACAATGAGCAGTTCTTC. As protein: CAWTTGVYYNEQFF.

The CDR3 is CASSLMSSGRGEQYF. The CDR3 coding sequence is TGTGCCAGCAGCTTGATGTCCAGCGGGAGGGGGGAGCAGTACTTC. The chain uses TRBV5-4 and TRBJ2-7; 10 positions match TRBD2. After removal of 1 base from V and 7 bases from J, the junction contained 8 bases not matched to a gene. There are 15 residues in the CDR3. Germline lookup yields CDR1 SGHNT and CDR2 YYREEE (reference sequence). Full variable domain (missing parts from reference TRBV5-4 and TRBJ2-7): ETGVTQSPTHLIKTRGQQVTLRCSSQSGHNTVSWYQQALGQGPQFIFQYYREEENGRGNFPPRFSGLQFPNYSSELNVNALELDDSALYLCASSLMSSGRGEQYFGPGTRLTVT.

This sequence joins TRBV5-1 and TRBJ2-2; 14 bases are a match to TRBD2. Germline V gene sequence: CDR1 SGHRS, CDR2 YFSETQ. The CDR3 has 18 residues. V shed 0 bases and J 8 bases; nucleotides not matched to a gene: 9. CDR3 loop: CASSLVPGLAGVTGELFF. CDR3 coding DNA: TGCGCCAGCAGCTTGGTTCCGGGACTAGCGGGAGTAACGGGGGAGCTGTTTTTT.

As DNA, the CDR3 is TGTGCCAGCATGGGGGGGGAGGCCCCTCCCCACGAGCAGTACTTC. It encodes CASMGGEAPPHEQYF. The chain combines TRBV28 with TRBJ2-7; 7 bases align to TRBD2. With 7 bases clipped from V and 5 bases from J, the junction kept 14 bases outside the gene matches. Germline V gene sequence: CDR1 MDHEN, CDR2 SYDVKM. CDR3 length equals 15 residues.

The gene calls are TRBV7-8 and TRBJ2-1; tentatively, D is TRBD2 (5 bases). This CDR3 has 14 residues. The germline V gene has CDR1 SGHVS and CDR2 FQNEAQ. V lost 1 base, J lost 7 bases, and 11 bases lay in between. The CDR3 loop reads CASSLGRLANEQFF. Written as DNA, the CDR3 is TGTGCCAGCAGCTTAGGTCGGCTAGCAAATGAGCAGTTCTTC.

CDR3 DNA: TGTGCCAGCAGCGTAACCACCGGGGGGACGTGGGGCTACACCTTC. Protein sequence: CASSVTTGGTWGYTF. This chain joins TRBV11-2 and TRBJ1-2; D is possibly TRBD1 (5 bases). CDR3 length: 15 amino acids. Trimming cost V 5 bases and J 8 bases, with 21 bases left between them. CDR1 is SGHAT, CDR2 FQNNGV, per germline.

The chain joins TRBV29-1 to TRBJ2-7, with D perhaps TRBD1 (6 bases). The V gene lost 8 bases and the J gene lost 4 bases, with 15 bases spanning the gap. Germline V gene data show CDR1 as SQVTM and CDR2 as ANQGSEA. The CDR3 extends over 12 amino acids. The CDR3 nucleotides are TGCAGCATCCAGGGGACGGGATACGAGCAGTACTTC. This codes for CSIQGTGYEQYF.

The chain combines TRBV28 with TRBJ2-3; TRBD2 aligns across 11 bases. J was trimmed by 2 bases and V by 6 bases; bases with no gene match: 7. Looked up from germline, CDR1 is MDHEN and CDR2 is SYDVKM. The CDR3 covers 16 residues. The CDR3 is CASSSGTSGYTDTQYF. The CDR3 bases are TGTGCCAGCAGCTCTGGGACTAGCGGATACACAGATACGCAGTATTTT.

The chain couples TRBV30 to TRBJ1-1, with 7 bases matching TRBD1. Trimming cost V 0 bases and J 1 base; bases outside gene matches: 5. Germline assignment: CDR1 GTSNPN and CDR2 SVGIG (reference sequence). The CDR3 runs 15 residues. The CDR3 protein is CAWSVPGTANTEAFF. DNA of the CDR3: TGTGCCTGGAGTGTACCCGGGACAGCGAACACTGAAGCTTTCTTT. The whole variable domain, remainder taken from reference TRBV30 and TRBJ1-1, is SQTIHQWPATLVQPVGSPLSLECTVEGTSNPNLYWYRQAAGRGLQLLFYSVGIGQISSEVPQNLSASRPQDRQFILSSKKLLLSDSGFYLCAWSVPGTANTEAFFGQGTRLTVV.

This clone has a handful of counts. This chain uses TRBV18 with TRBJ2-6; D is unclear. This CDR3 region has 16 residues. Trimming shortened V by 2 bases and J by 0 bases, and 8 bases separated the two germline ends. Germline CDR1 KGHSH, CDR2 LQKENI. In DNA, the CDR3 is TGTGCCAGCTCACCAGTTCCGACCTCTGGGGCCAACGTCCTGACTTTC. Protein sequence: CASSPVPTSGANVLTF.

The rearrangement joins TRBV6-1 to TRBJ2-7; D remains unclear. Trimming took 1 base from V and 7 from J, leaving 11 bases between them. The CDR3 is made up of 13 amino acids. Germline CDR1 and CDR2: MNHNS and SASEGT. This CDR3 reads CASSEGRNLEQYF. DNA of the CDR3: TGTGCCAGCAGTGAAGGGCGGAATTTAGAGCAGTACTTC.

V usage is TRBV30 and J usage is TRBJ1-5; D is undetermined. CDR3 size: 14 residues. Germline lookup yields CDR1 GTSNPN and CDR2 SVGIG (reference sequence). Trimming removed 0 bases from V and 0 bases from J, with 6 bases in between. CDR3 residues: CAWSVPYSNQPQHF. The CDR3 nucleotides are TGTGCCTGGAGTGTACCGTATAGCAATCAGCCCCAGCATTTT.

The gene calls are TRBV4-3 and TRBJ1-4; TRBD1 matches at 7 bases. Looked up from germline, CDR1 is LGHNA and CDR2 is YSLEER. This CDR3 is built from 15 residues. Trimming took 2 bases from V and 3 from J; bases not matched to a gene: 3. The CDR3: CASSQLDRANEKLFF. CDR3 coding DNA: TGCGCCAGCAGCCAACTAGACAGGGCTAATGAAAAACTGTTTTTT.

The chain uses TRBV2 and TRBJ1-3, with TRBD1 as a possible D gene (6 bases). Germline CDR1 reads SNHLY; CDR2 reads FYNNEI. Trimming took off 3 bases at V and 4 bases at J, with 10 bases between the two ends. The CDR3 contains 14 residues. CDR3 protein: CASSDPGDGNTIYF. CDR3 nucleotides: TGTGCCAGCAGTGATCCAGGGGACGGAAACACCATATATTTT. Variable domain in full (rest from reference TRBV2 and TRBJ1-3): EPEVTQTPSHQVTQMGQEVILRCVPISNHLYFYWYRQILGQKVEFLVSFYNNEISEKSEIFDDQFSVERPDGSNFTLKIRSTKLEDSAMYFCASSDPGDGNTIYFGEGSWLTVV.

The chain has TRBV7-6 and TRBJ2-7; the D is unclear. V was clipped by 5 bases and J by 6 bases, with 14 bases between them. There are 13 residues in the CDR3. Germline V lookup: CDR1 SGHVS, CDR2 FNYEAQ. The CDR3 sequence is CASSLNLPSEQYF. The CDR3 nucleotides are TGTGCCAGCAGCCTTAATCTCCCCTCCGAGCAGTACTTC.

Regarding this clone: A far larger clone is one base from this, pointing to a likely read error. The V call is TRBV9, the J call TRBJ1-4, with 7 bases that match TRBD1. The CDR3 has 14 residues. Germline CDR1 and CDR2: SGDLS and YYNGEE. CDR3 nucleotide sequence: TGTGCCAGCAGCCGGACAGGAAATGGAGAAAAACTGCTTTTT. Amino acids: CASSRTGNGEKLLF.

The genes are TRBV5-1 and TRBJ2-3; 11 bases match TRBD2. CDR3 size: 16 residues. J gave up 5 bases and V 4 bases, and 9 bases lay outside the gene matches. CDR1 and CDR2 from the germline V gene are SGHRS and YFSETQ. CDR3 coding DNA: TGCGCCAGCAGCCTCGATAGCGGGAGGGCGAGAGATACGCAGTATTTT. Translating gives CASSLDSGRARDTQYF.

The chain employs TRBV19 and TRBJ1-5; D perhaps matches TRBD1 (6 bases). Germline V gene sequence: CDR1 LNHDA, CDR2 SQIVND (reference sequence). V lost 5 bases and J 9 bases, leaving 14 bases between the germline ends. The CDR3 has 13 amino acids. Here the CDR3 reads CASSEGGVRPQHF. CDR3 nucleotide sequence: TGTGCCAGTAGTGAGGGGGGCGTACGGCCCCAGCATTTT. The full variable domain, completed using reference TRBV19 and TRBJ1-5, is DGGITQSPKYLFRKEGQNVTLSCEQNLNHDAMYWYRQDPGQGLRLIYYSQIVNDFQKGDIAEGYSVSREKKESFPLTVTSAQKNPTAFYLCASSEGGVRPQHFGDGTRLSIL.